This TCR beta chain was sequenced for a study of a mutant IDH1 vaccine in newly diagnosed glioma. At the level of the study: Standard pretreatment was either radiotherapy, temozolomide, or, for most, radiochemotherapy with temozolomide.

Study-wide results and caveats: Pseudoprogression looked unconnected to shifts in top peripheral T cell clonotypes.

Trimming cost V 6 bases and J 6 bases, with 12 bases left between them. The CDR3 runs 12 residues. Looked up from germline, CDR1 is SNHLY and CDR2 is FYNNEI. Note on this clone: Its antigen is undetermined.

Sample time point: week 47, end of study. It was 300 ug of mutant IDH1 20-mer peptide that made up each vaccine dose, given with topical imiquimod. Patients came in for eight vaccinations, in weeks 1, 3, 5, 7, 11, 15, 19 and 23. Generated by immunoSEQ multiplex PCR, the TCRdb table keeps only in-frame clones and is missing some. The sample records fewer than 70,000 clones, roughly four fifths being singletons. This TCR came from a man aged 25-45 years with glioma. The sample in question was PBMCs, obtained from a glioma patient whose treatment included an IDH1 peptide vaccine. The rearrangement joins TRBV2 to TRBJ2-7; D ambiguous. The CDR3: CASRDGRVEQYF. CDR3 sequence (DNA): TGTGCCAGCAGGGATGGAAGAGTCGAGCAGTACTTC.